The entry that follows covers one TCR beta chain sequence. Its antigen is undetermined. For the second PCR, which ran for about 6 to 11 cycles, a sample-barcoded 5' primer and a J-beta primer mix were used. One entry per CDR3 protein, called by TCRdb with MiXCR from the 5' RACE reads. This table has around 990,000 distinct CDR3 sequences, approximately 26% appearing once. This sample is drawn from a study of blood T cells in healthy people across ages. The CDR3 consists of 15 residues. Trimming cost V 0 bases and J 3 bases, with 9 bases left between them. The germline V gene encodes CDR1 SGHRS and CDR2 YFSETQ. Whole-study results and caveats: It was held that the diversity estimates obtained from one million T cells were underestimates. Because donor CMV status was unknown, expanded clonotype changes were possibly confounded. With age, beta diversity per million T cells declined roughly linearly, significantly by around 43.

This same sample was also part of a study on T cells of mothers and their children. That source reports: Compared with unrelated pairs, related mother-child pairs had slightly higher, non-significant overlap.

Sequencing used blood. The rearrangement links TRBV5-1 to TRBJ2-2; D not resolved. The clonotype originates from a girl aged 2 to 10 in good health. CDR3: CASSLATTDTGELFF. The CDR3 nucleotides read TGCGCCAGCAGCTTGGCCACGACCGACACCGGGGAGCTGTTTTTT.